This T cell receptor beta chain derives from a study of blood T cell repertoires in COVID-19. Study-level information: Samples came from the United States, Italy and Spain, spanning acute and convalescent COVID-19. In each case, the material was cDNA or gDNA derived from T cells, B-cell-depleted T cells, or PBMCs.

In the original analysis: It was from reference gene primer amplification that nucleated cell counts were estimated. Sequenced by immunoSEQ multiplex PCR; TCRdb stores in-frame clones only, minus some. V, J and clone size are taken as reported in that table, and D and trimming were inferred from the DNA itself. The sample consists of around 84,000 clones, about 83% of them appearing once. V lost 5 bases, J lost 5 bases, and 13 bases lay in between. The CDR3 has 15 amino acids. CDR1 SGHVS and CDR2 FNYEAQ come from the germline V gene. The TCR comes from an elderly man with active or convalescent COVID-19. The sequenced sample was peripheral blood. The genes are TRBV7-6 and TRBJ1-6; tentatively, D is TRBD1 (6 bases). DNA of the CDR3: TGTGCCAGCAGCCAGAGGACAGATAATAATTCACCCCTCCACTTT. It encodes CASSQRTDNNSPLHF.